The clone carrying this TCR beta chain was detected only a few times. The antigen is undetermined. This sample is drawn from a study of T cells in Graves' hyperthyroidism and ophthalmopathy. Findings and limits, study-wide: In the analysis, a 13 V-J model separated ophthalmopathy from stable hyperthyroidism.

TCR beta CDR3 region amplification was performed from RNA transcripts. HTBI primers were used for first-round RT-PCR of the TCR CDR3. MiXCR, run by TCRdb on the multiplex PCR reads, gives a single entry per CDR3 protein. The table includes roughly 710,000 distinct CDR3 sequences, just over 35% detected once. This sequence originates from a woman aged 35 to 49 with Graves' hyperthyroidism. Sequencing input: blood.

CDR3 nucleotide sequence: TGTGCCAGCAGCCGGGACTGGATGGAGACCCAGTACTTC. It encodes CASSRDWMETQYF. The gene calls are TRBV5-4 and TRBJ2-5, with D tentatively TRBD2 (6 bases). The V end was cut by 4 bases, the J end by 5 bases, with 12 bases between. The CDR3 runs 13 residues. The germline gives CDR1 SGHNT, CDR2 YYREEE (reference sequence).